Below, 18 T cell receptor beta chains from the same sample are listed, as sequenced in a study of type 1 regulatory T cells. TCRdb processed the reads anew with MiXCR; each CDR3 protein has one entry. The table lists 60,000 to 80,000 distinct CDR3 sequences, roughly 60% of them singletons. Their specific antigens are unknown. Source material: cultured T cells, either the whole culture or a sorted T cell fraction (not recorded which). Documented subset: Tr1-enriched cell product generated in vitro against host alloantigens. The receptors stem from a human donor in good health.

The CDR3 DNA reads as TGCAGCGTCATCCGGACAGGGGGCATAGCAGATACGCAGTATTTT. It yields the protein CSVIRTGGIADTQYF. The rearrangement joins TRBV29-1 to TRBJ2-3, with 11 bases identical to TRBD1. This CDR3 spans 15 amino acids. V lost 6 bases to trimming and J lost 4 bases; unmatched junction nucleotides: 9. The germline CDR1 and CDR2 sequences are SQVTM and ANQGSEA.

The genes are TRBV27 and TRBJ2-7, with 10 positions matching TRBD1. Trimming took 0 bases from V and 4 from J; bases not matched to a gene: 9. CDR1 MNHEY and CDR2 SMNVEV come from the germline V gene (reference sequence). This CDR3 is built from 17 residues. CDR3 DNA: TGTGCCAGCAGTTTATCCCTGGGACAGGGGCCGTTGTACGAGCAGTACTTC. This translates into CASSLSLGQGPLYEQYF.

This chain links TRBV5-1 with TRBJ1-1; TRBD1 aligns across 8 bases. V gave up 1 base and J gave up 3 bases; unmatched junction bases: 8. The germline gives CDR1 SGHRS, CDR2 YFSETQ. This CDR3 is 16 amino acids long. The CDR3 DNA follows: TGCGCCAGCAGCTTGAATCCAGGGGGCCTGGACACTGAAGCTTTCTTT. Residues: CASSLNPGGLDTEAFF. The full variable domain, its missing parts supplied by reference TRBV5-1 and TRBJ1-1, is KAGVTQTPRYLIKTRGQQVTLSCSPISGHRSVSWYQQTPGQGLQFLFEYFSETQRNKGNFPGRFSGRQFSNSRSEMNVSTLELGDSALYLCASSLNPGGLDTEAFFGQGTRLTVV.

V gene TRBV20-1 combines with J gene TRBJ2-2, with 8 bases aligning to TRBD2. The V gene's germline CDR1 is DFQATT and CDR2 SNEGSKA (reference sequence). The V segment lost 3 bases and the J segment 2 bases; nucleotides outside the gene matches: 5. The CDR3 sequence is 15 residues long. The DNA for the CDR3 is TGCAGTGCTAGTGGAGCGGGAGAAAACACCGGGGAGCTGTTTTTT. This codes for CSASGAGENTGELFF.

The chain joins TRBV20-1 to TRBJ1-1; 8 positions agree with TRBD1. The germline V gene encodes CDR1 DFQATT and CDR2 SNEGSKA (reference sequence). This CDR3 is 14 amino acids long. The ends lost 1 base at V and 5 bases at J; junction bases unmatched: 6. The CDR3 DNA sequence: TGCAGTGCTAGAGGAAGGACAGGGAGGACTGAAGCTTTCTTT. Encoded protein: CSARGRTGRTEAFF.

The CDR3, as DNA: TGCGCCAGCAGTGATGGGACTCCTTTAAACTACGAGCAGTACTTC. This sequence encodes CASSDGTPLNYEQYF. The rearrangement joins TRBV10-2 to TRBJ2-7; D possibly corresponds to TRBD2 (6 bases). CDR1 and CDR2 from the germline V gene are WSHSY and SAAADI. V was shortened by 3 bases and J by 3 bases, with 15 bases between the two germline ends. This CDR3 has 15 amino acids.

The genes are TRBV6-6 and TRBJ2-2; D is possibly TRBD1 (5 bases). In germline, CDR1 is MNHNY, CDR2 SVGAGI (reference sequence). There are 14 residues in the CDR3. The V and J ends lost 6 bases and 1 base respectively, with 9 bases between them. CDR3 in amino acids: CASSSTGNTGELFF. In DNA form, the CDR3 reads TGTGCCAGCAGCTCAACAGGGAACACCGGGGAGCTGTTTTTT.

This sequence joins TRBV11-3 and TRBJ2-1, with a tentative D call TRBD1 (6 bases). Germline lookup yields CDR1 SGHNT and CDR2 YENEEA. The V end lost 0 bases, the J end lost 0 bases, and 12 bases lay between the germline ends. This CDR3 has 17 residues. This CDR3 is CASSLDNRASSYNEQFF. The CDR3 DNA reads TGTGCCAGCAGCTTAGATAACAGGGCAAGCTCCTACAATGAGCAGTTCTTC.

This chain links TRBV11-2 with TRBJ2-3; 7 nucleotides line up with TRBD2. The CDR3 consists of 14 residues. Losses at the gene ends were 7 bases for V and 6 bases for J; bases not matched to a gene: 10. CDR1 is SGHAT, CDR2 FQNNGV, per germline. The CDR3 spells CASTEAGTPDTQYF. The CDR3 DNA reads TGTGCCAGCACCGAAGCGGGAACCCCGGATACGCAGTATTTT.

Concerning this clonotype: With a much larger clone just one base away, this may be a read error. The chain employs TRBV20-1 and TRBJ2-5; maybe TRBD2 (6 bases). The CDR3 totals 15 residues. Looked up from germline, CDR1 is DFQATT and CDR2 is SNEGSKA (reference sequence). The V gene lost 3 bases and the J gene lost 7 bases, with 21 bases spanning the gap. CDR3 in DNA: TGCAGTGCTAGCCCCCTCACATCAGTGGGGGGGACCCAGTACTTC. This sequence encodes CSASPLTSVGGTQYF.

Concerning this clonotype: Compared with germline, one end of the junction differs, possibly owing to a read error. This chain connects TRBV5-1 to TRBJ2-2; 11 positions match TRBD2. CDR1 is SGHRS, CDR2 YFSETQ, per germline. The length of the CDR3 is 17 residues. This chain's CDR3 is CASSFTSGRRGTEELFF. As DNA, the CDR3 is TGCGCCAGCAGCTTTACTAGCGGGAGACGCGGCACCGAGGAGCTGTTTTTT.

The chain is built from TRBV7-2 and TRBJ1-5; D is undetermined. This CDR3 comprises 14 residues. Germline CDR1 SGHTA, CDR2 FQGNSA. V lost 5 bases to trimming and J lost 8 bases, with 16 bases between them. CDR3 amino acids: CASSQSGWSEPQHF. As DNA, the CDR3 is TGTGCCAGCAGCCAGTCGGGTTGGTCGGAGCCCCAGCATTTT.

This clonotype has only one observation. CDR3 protein: CATFDHSCSGNTIYF. The CDR3 nucleotides are TGTGCCACCTTCGACCACAGCTGCTCTGGAAACACCATATATTTT. V usage is TRBV6-7 and J usage is TRBJ1-3; D remains unclear. TRBV6-7 is known as an ORF, though its function is uncertain. CDR3 length equals 15 residues. Between the trimmed V and J ends, which lost 10 bases and 0 bases, there was a span of 16 bases.

This clonotype was seen a few times. The J gene is TRBJ2-3, the V gene TRBV20-1; 8 nucleotides agree with TRBD2. The junction had 15 bases not matched to a gene; V was cut back by 6 bases and J by 1 base. Looked up from germline, CDR1 is DFQATT and CDR2 is SNEGSKA (reference sequence). The CDR3 sequence is 17 residues long. In DNA, the CDR3 is TGCAGTGCCCCCCCGGGGGGGGGACTCCTTCGCACAGATACGCAGTATTTT. Amino acid sequence: CSAPPGGGLLRTDTQYF.

V is TRBV5-1 and J is TRBJ2-5; tentative D call: TRBD2 (6 bases). Trimming left V 1 base short and J 4 bases short, with 14 bases between. Germline V lookup: CDR1 SGHRS, CDR2 YFSETQ. CDR3 length: 15 residues. The CDR3 DNA sequence: TGCGCCAGCAGCTTGTGGAGGGAGCGGGCAGAGACCCAGTACTTC. This encodes CASSLWRERAETQYF.

The V and J genes are TRBV12-3 or TRBV12-4 and TRBJ2-3; 10 bases align to TRBD2. V dropped 5 bases and J dropped 4; count of bases not matched to a gene: 6. The CDR3 has 15 residues. CDR3 loop: CASSQTSGYADTQYF. The CDR3, as DNA: TGTGCCAGCAGTCAGACTAGCGGGTATGCAGATACGCAGTATTTT.

V and J are TRBV4-2 and TRBJ2-1, with 7 bases identical to TRBD2. Germline V gene data show CDR1 as LGHNA and CDR2 as YNFKEQ. V gave up 0 bases and J gave up 7 bases; unmatched junction bases: 9. The CDR3 spans 16 residues. CDR3 protein: CASSQDPTGGGNEQFF. In DNA, the CDR3 is TGTGCCAGCAGCCAAGATCCCACGGGAGGAGGGAATGAGCAGTTCTTC.

The CDR3 region has the DNA TGCGCCAGCAGCTTCGGCACAGGGGTCCGAGAGACCCAGTACTTC. This encodes CASSFGTGVRETQYF. This chain uses TRBV5-1 with TRBJ2-5; 7 bases match TRBD1. This CDR3 has 15 amino acids. The junction had 8 bases not matched to a gene; V was cut back by 2 bases and J by 4 bases. CDR1 SGHRS and CDR2 YFSETQ come from the germline V gene.